The entry below describes one T cell receptor (beta chain). These data come from a study of T-cell reconstitution after alpha-beta-depleted transplantation in children. Unique molecular identifiers were used in preparing the TCRbeta library. TCRdb recomputed calls from the PCR reads with MiXCR, one row per CDR3 protein. The sample shows 500,000 or so distinct CDR3 sequences, approximately 29% of them seen only once. The origin of this receptor is a human donor who donated a stem cell graft to a child with aplastic anemia. Sequencing used PBMCs from the stem cell graft donor, obtained from the stem cell graft.

DNA for the CDR3: TGTGCCAGCAGTTTTAGCGGTAATAGCAATCAGCCCCAGCATTTT. Protein: CASSFSGNSNQPQHF. The chain recombines TRBV12-3 or TRBV12-4 with TRBJ1-5; D call uncertain. V dropped 3 bases and J dropped 0 bases, with 9 bases sitting between them. The CDR3 runs to 15 residues.